The clone carrying this T cell receptor (beta chain) was counted ten times or more. The antigen remains undetermined. This record belongs to a study of T cell repertoires in cytomegalovirus infection. Whole-study context: Indicated by public TCR beta signatures were CMV infection and matching HLA type.

One entry per CDR3 protein, called by TCRdb with MiXCR from the reads. The table includes about 200,000 distinct CDR3 sequences, 7.5% to 10% detected once. Study-wide points: Cumulative frequency of public TCR beta families picked out carriers of CMV plus the relevant HLA.

Trimming left V 5 bases short and J 0 bases short, with 17 bases between. The CDR3 totals 17 residues. Germline CDR1 and CDR2: SGHVS and FQNEAQ. The chain couples TRBV7-8 to TRBJ1-5; perhaps TRBD1 as D (6 bases). This receptor was identified in a human donor in good health (CMV status not recorded). Some clones in this sample may be carry-over from other donors' samples. Material for sequencing was PBMCs. The CDR3 nucleotides read TGTGCCAGCAGCCCCAAAAGGGGGGGGGATAGCAATCAGCCCCAGCATTTT. Translation gives CASSPKRGGDSNQPQHF.